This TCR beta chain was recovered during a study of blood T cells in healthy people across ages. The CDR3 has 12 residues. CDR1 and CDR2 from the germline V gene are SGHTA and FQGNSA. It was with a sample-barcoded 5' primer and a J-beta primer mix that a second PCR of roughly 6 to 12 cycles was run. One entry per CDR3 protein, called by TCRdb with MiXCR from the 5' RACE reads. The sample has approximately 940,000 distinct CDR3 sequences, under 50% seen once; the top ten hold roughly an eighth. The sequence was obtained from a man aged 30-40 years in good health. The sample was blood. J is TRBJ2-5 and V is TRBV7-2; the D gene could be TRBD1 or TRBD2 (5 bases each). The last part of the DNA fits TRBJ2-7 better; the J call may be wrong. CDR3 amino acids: CASSWGGCEQYF. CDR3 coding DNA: TGTGCCAGCAGCTGGGGCGGGTGCGAGCAGTACTTC.